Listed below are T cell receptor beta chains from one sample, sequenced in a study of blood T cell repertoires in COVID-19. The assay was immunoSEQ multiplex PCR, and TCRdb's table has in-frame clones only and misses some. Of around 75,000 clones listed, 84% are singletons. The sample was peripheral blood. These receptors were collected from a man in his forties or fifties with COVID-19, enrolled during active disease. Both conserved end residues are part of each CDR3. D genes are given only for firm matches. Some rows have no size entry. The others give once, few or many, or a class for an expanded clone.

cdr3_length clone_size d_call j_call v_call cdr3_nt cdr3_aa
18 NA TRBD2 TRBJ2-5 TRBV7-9 TGTGCCAGCAGCTGGGCGTTTGGACTAGCGGGGGGGCAAGAGACCCAGTACTTC CASSWAFGLAGGQETQYF
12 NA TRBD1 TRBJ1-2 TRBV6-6 TGTGCCATCCCCGGGACAGACTATGGCTACACCTTC CAIPGTDYGYTF
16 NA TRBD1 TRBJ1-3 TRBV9 TGTGCCAGCAGCAAGGGACAGGTGATCTCTGGAAACACCATATATTTT CASSKGQVISGNTIYF
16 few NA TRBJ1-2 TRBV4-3 TGCGCCAGCAGCCAACTGGGCTCTTCAGCTAACTATGGCTACACCTTC CASSQLGSSANYGYTF
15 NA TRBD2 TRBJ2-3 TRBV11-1 TGTGCCAGCAGCTGGGTAGCGGGGGGCCGAGATACGCAGTATTTT CASSWVAGGRDTQYF
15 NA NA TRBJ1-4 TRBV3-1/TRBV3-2 TGTGCCAGCAGCCAAGTGTCGGGGAGTAACGAAAAACTGTTTTTT CASSQVSGSNEKLFF
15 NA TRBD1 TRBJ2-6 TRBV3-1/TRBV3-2 TGTGCCAGCAGCCCTGGGACAGGTGGGGCCAACGTCCTGACTTTC CASSPGTGGANVLTF
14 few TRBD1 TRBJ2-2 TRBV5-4 TGTGCCAGCAGCCCCGGGACAGATACCGGGGAGCTGTTTTTT CASSPGTDTGELFF
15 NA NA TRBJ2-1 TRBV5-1 TGCGCCAGCAGCTTGGCCGTGGCGGACTACAATGAGCAGTTCTTC CASSLAVADYNEQFF
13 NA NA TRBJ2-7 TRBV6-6 TGTGCCAGCAGTAACAGGGAGAGCTACGAGCAGTACTTC CASSNRESYEQYF
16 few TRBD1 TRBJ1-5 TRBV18 TGTGCCAGCTCACCAGGGCAGGGGGTGGACAATCAGCCCCAGCATTTT CASSPGQGVDNQPQHF
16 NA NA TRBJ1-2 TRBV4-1 TGCGCCAGCAGCCCGTCCCCGGGGGGCATGCACTATGGCTACACCTTC CASSPSPGGMHYGYTF
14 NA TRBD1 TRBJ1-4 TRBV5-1 TGCGCCAGCAGACCCGGGACAGGGAGTGAAAAACTGTTTTTT CASRPGTGSEKLFF
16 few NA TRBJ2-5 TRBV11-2 TGTGCCAGCAGCCACCTAACGTTGACCAGGTTTAAGACCCAGTACTTC CASSHLTLTRFKTQYF
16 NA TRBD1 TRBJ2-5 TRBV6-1 TGTGCCAGCAGTGACAAAGTACAGGGGGCGGGAGAGACCCAGTACTTC CASSDKVQGAGETQYF
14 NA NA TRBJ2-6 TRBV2 TGTGCCAGGGACAGTGGTCCAGGGGCCAACGTCCTGACTTTC CARDSGPGANVLTF
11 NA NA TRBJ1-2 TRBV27 TGTGCCAGCAGCGCAGGAAGTAGCTACACCTTC CASSAGSSYTF
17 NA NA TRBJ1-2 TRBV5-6 TGTGCCAGCAGCTGGGGCAGGGCCGCTTACGCTTGGGATGGCTACACCTTC CASSWGRAAYAWDGYTF
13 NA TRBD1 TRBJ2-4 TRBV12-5 TGTGCTAGTGCCACGACAGGGGGGGACATTCAGTACTTC CASATTGGDIQYF
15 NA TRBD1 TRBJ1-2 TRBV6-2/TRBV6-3 TGTGCCAGCAGCGACTTTGGACAGGGGATAGGTGGCTACACCTTC CASSDFGQGIGGYTF
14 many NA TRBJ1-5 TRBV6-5 TGTGCCAGCAGTTCTTTTAGGGCGGGACAGCCCCAGCATTTT CASSSFRAGQPQHF
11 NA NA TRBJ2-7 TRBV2 TGTGCCAGCACCAGATCGCACGAGCAGTACTTC CASTRSHEQYF